Below, 8 T cell receptor beta chains from the same sample are listed, as sequenced in a study of neoadjuvant anti-PD-1 for oral cavity cancer. Libraries were prepared by immunoSEQ multiplex PCR; TCRdb keeps only in-frame clonotypes and omits some of them. The data contain over 11,000 clones, approximately 70% of them seen just once; the ten biggest clones take up less than 3.5%. Sequencing was performed on PBMCs, taken before nivolumab (anti-PD-1) treatment. Receptors were obtained from a person aged 40-85 years with oral cavity squamous cell carcinoma.

The chain uses TRBV9 and TRBJ1-6, with D perhaps matching TRBD1 (5 bases). Trimming stripped 5 bases from V and 7 bases from J, with 10 bases between. The CDR3 contains 13 residues. Germline V gives CDR1 SGDLS, CDR2 YYNGEE. The CDR3 region has the DNA TGTGCCAGCAGTCAGACAGTGAATTCACCCCTCCACTTT. Its protein is CASSQTVNSPLHF. Drawing the rest from reference TRBV9 and TRBJ1-6, the complete variable domain is DSGVTQTPKHLITATGQRVTLRCSPRSGDLSVYWYQQSLDQGLQFLIQYYNGEERAKGNILERFSAQQFPDLHSELNLSSLELGDSALYFCASSQTVNSPLHFGNGTRLTVT.

V and J are TRBV11-2 and TRBJ2-2; 12 positions agree with TRBD2. The CDR3 sequence is 18 residues long. J was trimmed by 2 bases and V by 3 bases; bases with no gene match: 7. Germline V gives CDR1 SGHAT, CDR2 FQNNGV. The CDR3, as DNA: TGTGCCAGCAGCTTGCGACTAGCGGGAGTGCGCAACACCGGGGAGCTGTTTTTT. It encodes CASSLRLAGVRNTGELFF. Supplemented by reference TRBV11-2 and TRBJ2-2, the full variable domain reads EAGVAQSPRYKIIEKRQSVAFWCNPISGHATLYWYQQILGQGPKLLIQFQNNGVVDDSQLPKDRFSAERLKGVDSTLKIQPAKLEDSAVYLCASSLRLAGVRNTGELFFGEGSRLTVL.

This clone was observed a single time. V usage is TRBV28 and J usage is TRBJ1-4; TRBD1 might be the D (5 bases). Trimming took off 5 bases at V and 8 bases at J, with 21 bases between the two ends. The CDR3 extends over 16 amino acids. The germline V gene has CDR1 MDHEN and CDR2 SYDVKM. This CDR3 is CASSVRGWGYGEKLFF. Here the CDR3 DNA reads TGTGCCAGCAGTGTACGGGGCTGGGGATACGGGGAAAAACTGTTTTTT.

This clone was seen a few times. The chain employs TRBV6-1 and TRBJ2-7; tentatively, D is TRBD1 or TRBD2 (6 bases each). CDR3 size: 14 residues. Germline V gives CDR1 MNHNS, CDR2 SASEGT. Trimming stripped 5 bases from V and 3 bases from J, with 14 bases between. The CDR3 nucleotides are TGTGCCAGCAGTCTGAGGGGGGACGTCTACGAGCAGTACTTC. The encoded protein is CASSLRGDVYEQYF.

The CDR3 here is CAWSPDGIETQYF. For the CDR3, the DNA is TGTGCCTGGAGTCCTGACGGTATAGAGACCCAGTACTTC. This chain links TRBV30 with TRBJ2-5; D unclear. This CDR3 has 13 amino acids. Between the trimmed V and J ends, which lost 2 bases and 4 bases, there was a span of 11 bases. Germline assignment: CDR1 GTSNPN and CDR2 SVGIG (reference sequence).

V gene TRBV30 combines with J gene TRBJ1-6, with D maybe TRBD1 (6 bases). The CDR3 covers 14 residues. The V end was cut by 0 bases, the J end by 7 bases, with 10 bases between. The germline gives CDR1 GTSNPN, CDR2 SVGIG (reference sequence). The CDR3 protein is CAWSVLRGNSPLHF. The CDR3 DNA sequence: TGTGCCTGGAGTGTACTAAGGGGGAATTCACCCCTCCACTTT.

The chain links TRBV30 to TRBJ1-2, with a possible D match to TRBD1 (5 bases). The V and J ends lost 5 bases and 4 bases respectively, with 14 bases between them. The CDR3 has 13 residues. Germline-derived CDR1 and CDR2 are GTSNPN and SVGIG (reference sequence). CDR3 residues: CAWGRGVSYGYTF. For the CDR3, the DNA is TGTGCCTGGGGGAGGGGAGTTAGCTATGGCTACACCTTC. The whole variable domain, remainder taken from reference TRBV30 and TRBJ1-2, is SQTIHQWPATLVQPVGSPLSLECTVEGTSNPNLYWYRQAAGRGLQLLFYSVGIGQISSEVPQNLSASRPQDRQFILSSKKLLLSDSGFYLCAWGRGVSYGYTFGSGTRLTVV.

V is TRBV4-1 and J is TRBJ1-1; D is undetermined. Germline CDR1 MGHRA, CDR2 YSYEKL. The CDR3 has 15 amino acids. Trimming shortened V by 4 bases and J by 0 bases, and 12 bases separated the two germline ends. Written as DNA, the CDR3 is TGCGCCAGCAGCCTGACATGGTTGATGAACACTGAAGCTTTCTTT. Protein sequence: CASSLTWLMNTEAFF.